The clone carrying this T cell receptor (beta chain) has ten or more counts. The sample comes from a study of T cells in Graves' hyperthyroidism and ophthalmopathy. The CDR3 regions of TCR beta were amplified from RNA transcripts. The HTBI primer set was used in a first-round RT-PCR of the TCR CDR3. Each CDR3 protein gets one entry after TCRdb re-called the multiplex PCR reads with MiXCR. This sample has some 500,000 distinct CDR3 sequences; roughly 25% occur once, and the top ten carry approximately 11%. The CDR3 has 12 residues. CDR1 and CDR2 (germline): MNHEY, SVGAGI. The ends were cut back, 7 bases at V and 5 bases at J, with 11 bases in the middle.

The source material was blood. The receptor comes from a woman aged 30 to 39 with Graves' ophthalmopathy. The gene calls are TRBV6-5 and TRBJ2-5; the D call may be TRBD1 or TRBD2 (6 bases each). CDR3 DNA: TGTGCCAGCAAAGGGGGGTCGGAGACCCAGTACTTC. Residues: CASKGGSETQYF.